This entry lists 22 T cell receptor beta chains sequenced from one sample in a study of blood T cells in healthy people across ages. The use of a sample-barcoded 5' primer and a J-beta primer mix characterized a second PCR of roughly 7 to 11 cycles. MiXCR, applied by TCRdb to the 5' RACE reads, yields one record per CDR3 protein. Of roughly 800,000 distinct CDR3 sequences listed, 20% to 30% were seen once; the top ten hold 2.5% to 3.5%. This same sample was also part of a study on T cells of mothers and their children.

The sequencing input was blood. These receptors were obtained from a boy between 10 and 17 years old in good health.

This clonotype was seen a handful of times. The chain couples TRBV6-5 to TRBJ2-5; the D gene is possibly TRBD2 (5 bases). The CDR3 contains 15 residues. In germline, CDR1 is MNHEY, CDR2 SVGAGI. Trimming took 4 bases from V and 1 from J, leaving 13 bases between them. CDR3 nucleotides: TGTGCCAGCAGTTCCTCACTAGATTTCCAAGAGACCCAGTACTTC. As protein: CASSSSLDFQETQYF.

A few counts support this clonotype. The gene calls are TRBV3-1 and TRBJ2-1; D possibly uses TRBD1 or TRBD2 (5 bases each). The germline V and J ends were trimmed by 3 bases and 10 bases, with 13 bases remaining between them. The CDR3 totals 13 residues. Germline values: CDR1 LGHDT, CDR2 YNNKEL (reference sequence). For the CDR3, the DNA is TGTGCCAGCAGCCAGGGATCGGGGCGGGAGCAGTTCTTC. It codes for CASSQGSGREQFF.

A word on this clonotype: It may be a read error: a sequence one base away is much more abundant. The CDR3 here is CSARDTGPQETQYF. CDR3 nucleotide sequence: TGCAGTGCTAGAGATACAGGGCCCCAAGAGACCCAGTACTTC. The rearrangement uses TRBV20-1 and TRBJ2-5; TRBD1 is a possible D gene (6 bases). CDR1 is DFQATT, CDR2 SNEGSKA, per germline (reference sequence). There are 14 residues in the CDR3. Trimming left V 0 bases short and J 1 base short, with 9 bases between.

The chain carries TRBV12-3 or TRBV12-4 and TRBJ2-2; D not certain. The CDR3 has 12 amino acids. V lost 0 bases and J 7 bases, leaving 3 bases between the germline ends. CDR3 nucleotide sequence: TGTGCCAGCAGTTTAGCTATCGGGGAGCTGTTTTTT. It yields the protein CASSLAIGELFF.

The chain joins TRBV6-6 to TRBJ1-1; 7 bases are a match to TRBD1. Losses at the gene ends were 5 bases for V and 0 bases for J; bases not matched to a gene: 3. Germline V gives CDR1 MNHNY, CDR2 SVGAGI (reference sequence). This CDR3 is built from 14 residues. CDR3 sequence (DNA): TGTGCCAGCAGTGACAGGGTCATGAACACTGAAGCTTTCTTT. Encoded protein: CASSDRVMNTEAFF.

This clonotype was recorded a few times. The chain joins TRBV25-1 to TRBJ2-3, with TRBD1 matching 9 bases. Trimming at V came to 5 bases and at J to 7 bases, leaving 13 bases not matched to a gene. CDR1 and CDR2 (germline): MGHDK, SYGVNS. The CDR3 spans 16 residues. DNA for the CDR3: TGTGCCAGCAGTAACTACAGGGGGCCAGGGGTGAATACGCAGTATTTT. Its protein is CASSNYRGPGVNTQYF.

This chain links TRBV7-9 with TRBJ2-1, with no clear D. This CDR3 region has 13 residues. V lost 1 base and J lost 9, with 10 bases in between. Per the germline V gene, CDR1 is SEHNR and CDR2 is FQNEAQ (reference sequence). CDR3 nucleotides: TGTGCCAGCAGCTTAGAAGGGCGCGGTGAGCAGTTCTTC. As protein: CASSLEGRGEQFF.

V and J are TRBV24-1 and TRBJ1-3; D not certain. The CDR3 runs to 16 residues. Trimming removed 5 bases at V and 3 bases at J, with 16 bases between. CDR1 and CDR2 (germline): KGHDR, SFDVKD. CDR3 residues: CATSGDNRTLGNTIYF. DNA for the CDR3: TGTGCCACCAGTGGGGATAATCGTACACTTGGAAACACCATATATTTT.

This clonotype was found a few times. The V and J genes are TRBV5-4 and TRBJ1-1, with D uncertain. CDR3 length: 14 residues. Germline-derived CDR1 and CDR2 are SGHNT and YYREEE (reference sequence). Trimming pared 6 bases from V and 4 bases from J, leaving 16 bases between. Here the CDR3 reads CASNFGQDSTEAFF. The CDR3 bases are TGTGCCAGCAACTTCGGGCAAGATTCCACTGAAGCTTTCTTT.

The rearrangement uses TRBV18 and TRBJ2-5, with a weak D call TRBD1 (5 bases). Germline V CDR1 and CDR2: KGHSH, LQKENI. V lost 3 bases and J lost 10, with 9 bases in between. This CDR3 is 11 amino acids long. The CDR3 loop is CASSPPRDQYF. CDR3 DNA: TGTGCCAGCTCACCCCCCAGGGACCAGTACTTC.

This clonotype appeared many times. The chain is built from TRBV29-1 and TRBJ2-7; D gene ambiguous. The germline V and J ends were trimmed by 0 bases and 1 base, with 10 bases remaining between them. The germline V gene encodes CDR1 SQVTM and CDR2 ANQGSEA. This CDR3 comprises 14 residues. The CDR3 reads CSVEERAGSYEQYF. CDR3 DNA: TGCAGCGTTGAAGAAAGGGCAGGATCCTACGAGCAGTACTTC.

The chain is built from TRBV4-2 and TRBJ2-5; maybe TRBD2 (7 bases). This CDR3 region has 13 residues. Trimming stripped 0 bases from V and 11 bases from J, with 13 bases between. Germline-derived CDR1 and CDR2 are LGHNA and YNFKEQ. The DNA of the CDR3 is TGTGCCAGCAGCCAAGAGGGGGAGGGGGAGCAGTACTTC. It yields the protein CASSQEGEGEQYF.

This chain links TRBV20-1 with TRBJ2-1, with TRBD2 matching over 11 bases. CDR1 and CDR2 from the germline V gene are DFQATT and SNEGSKA (reference sequence). J lost 0 bases, V lost 1 base, and 11 bases had no gene match. This CDR3 spans 19 amino acids. CDR3 DNA: TGCAGTGCTAGAGCTCTTGGAGCCCTAGCGGGGGGCTCCTACAATGAGCAGTTCTTC. Translation: CSARALGALAGGSYNEQFF.

This clonotype was seen only a few times. The chain employs TRBV5-1 and TRBJ1-4, with D tentatively TRBD1 (6 bases). Germline CDR1 SGHRS, CDR2 YFSETQ. The V and J ends lost 4 bases and 5 bases respectively, with 18 bases between them. This CDR3 is 16 amino acids long. This CDR3 is CASSVYSGTSNEKLFF. The CDR3 DNA follows: TGCGCCAGCAGCGTGTACTCCGGGACATCGAATGAAAAACTGTTTTTT.

This clonotype was found a few times. The chain couples TRBV28 to TRBJ2-2; D gene ambiguous. The V gene's germline CDR1 is MDHEN and CDR2 SYDVKM. The CDR3 consists of 10 residues. The V and J ends lost 10 bases and 8 bases respectively, with 8 bases between them. The chain's CDR3 is CATGWGELFF. The CDR3 DNA reads as TGTGCCACCGGTTGGGGGGAGCTGTTTTTT.

This clonotype was seen a few times. This chain connects TRBV6-5 to TRBJ1-6; the match to TRBD1 covers 8 bases. The CDR3 is 14 residues long. V lost 7 bases, J lost 9 bases, and 8 bases stayed unmatched. Germline CDR1 and CDR2: MNHEY and SVGAGI. CDR3 coding DNA: TGTGCCAGCACGCGAGGAGACAGGGGTTCACCCCTCCACTTT. Protein product: CASTRGDRGSPLHF.

The genes are TRBV27 and TRBJ1-1; 11 bases line up with TRBD1. The germline V gene has CDR1 MNHEY and CDR2 SMNVEV (reference sequence). This CDR3 is 17 amino acids long. Unmatched junction bases numbered 4, after V lost 0 bases and J lost 1 base. The CDR3 sequence is CASSLSPGTGGNTEAFF. Written as DNA, the CDR3 is TGTGCCAGCAGTTTATCTCCAGGGACAGGGGGGAACACTGAAGCTTTCTTT.

This clonotype has only a few counts. This sequence joins TRBV3-1 and TRBJ1-4, with D uncertain. CDR1 and CDR2 (germline): LGHDT, YNNKEL (reference sequence). Trimming pared 4 bases from V and 14 bases from J, leaving 14 bases between. CDR3 length: 12 amino acids. The chain's CDR3 is CASSPAGNGLFF. In DNA, the CDR3 is TGTGCCAGCAGCCCGGCCGGAAATGGTCTGTTTTTT.

There are a few counts of this clonotype. This rearrangement joins TRBV5-1 to TRBJ2-2, with a tentative D call TRBD1 (5 bases). This CDR3 has 14 residues. V gave up 0 bases and J gave up 5 bases, with 8 bases separating them. Per the germline V gene, CDR1 is SGHRS and CDR2 is YFSETQ. The CDR3 DNA reads TGCGCCAGCAGCTTGGGACAGACTACCGGGGAGCTGTTTTTT. Protein sequence: CASSLGQTTGELFF. Full variable domain (rest looked up from reference TRBV5-1 and TRBJ2-2): KAGVTQTPRYLIKTRGQQVTLSCSPISGHRSVSWYQQTPGQGLQFLFEYFSETQRNKGNFPGRFSGRQFSNSRSEMNVSTLELGDSALYLCASSLGQTTGELFFGEGSRLTVL.

The chain combines TRBV5-1 with TRBJ1-3; 10 bases fit TRBD1. Germline values: CDR1 SGHRS, CDR2 YFSETQ. This CDR3 spans 14 amino acids. J lost 0 bases, V lost 7 bases, and 1 base had no gene match. CDR3: CASGTGDSGNTIYF. The CDR3 region has the DNA TGCGCCAGCGGGACAGGGGACTCTGGAAACACCATATATTTT.

This clonotype was observed once. The chain combines TRBV20-1 with TRBJ1-1, with D possibly matching TRBD1 (5 bases). The CDR3 has 14 amino acids. V was trimmed by 6 bases and J by 6 bases, leaving 20 bases between them. CDR1 and CDR2 (germline): DFQATT, SNEGSKA (reference sequence). As DNA, the CDR3 is TGCAGTGCCCCTTCCCAAGGGGCTAGTCCTGAAGCTTTCTTT. This sequence encodes CSAPSQGASPEAFF.

This chain connects TRBV5-1 to TRBJ2-5; 9 bases fit TRBD2. The CDR3 is 14 amino acids. After removal of 0 bases from V and 5 bases from J, the junction contained 2 bases not matched to a gene. Germline V gene data show CDR1 as SGHRS and CDR2 as YFSETQ. The DNA of the CDR3 is TGCGCCAGCAGCTTGGGGACTAGCGACGAGACCCAGTACTTC. Translation gives CASSLGTSDETQYF.